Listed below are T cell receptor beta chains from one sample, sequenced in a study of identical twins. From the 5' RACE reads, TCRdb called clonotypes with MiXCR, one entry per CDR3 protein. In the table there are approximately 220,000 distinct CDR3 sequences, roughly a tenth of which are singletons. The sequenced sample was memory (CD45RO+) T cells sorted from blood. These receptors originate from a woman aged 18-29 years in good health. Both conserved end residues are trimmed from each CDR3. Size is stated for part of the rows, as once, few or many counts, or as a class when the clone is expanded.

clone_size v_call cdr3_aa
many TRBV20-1 SASSWSSGSNEQF
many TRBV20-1 SARVSGPSSYNEQF
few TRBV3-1 ASSQGSWGNSPLH
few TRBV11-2 ASSSPGWTTNEKLF
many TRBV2 ASRGGLGTDTQY
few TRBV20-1 SAKRQSYEQY
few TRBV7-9 ASSQGGDRA
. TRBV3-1 ASSQDQGTYGYT
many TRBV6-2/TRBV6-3 ASTRLTWGEQY
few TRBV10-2 ASSGRRGGTQTQY
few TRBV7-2 ASSPLTVRNEQF
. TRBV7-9 ASSSQQGITGELF
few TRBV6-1 ASSGDLATNEKLF
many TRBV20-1 SASPYEQY
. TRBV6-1 ASSRVAGLNNEQF
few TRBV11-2 ASFRTANTGELF
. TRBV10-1 ASSRDGRSQY
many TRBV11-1 ASSSSTDTQY
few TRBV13 ASSYGAETSGRSYEQY
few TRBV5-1 ASSLKLAGNTGELF
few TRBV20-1 SASAQGFGGYT
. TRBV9 ASSVAGTSTDTQY
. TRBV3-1 ASSQVGSGANVLT
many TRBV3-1 ASSQEGLAGGRDYNEQF
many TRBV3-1 ASSQGSPSGATQY
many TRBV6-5 ASSSYLSNQPQH